This T cell receptor (beta chain) is drawn from a study of blood T cells in healthy people across ages. Sample-barcoded 5' priming and a J-beta primer mix drove a second PCR of 7 to 11 cycles. Each CDR3 protein gets one entry after TCRdb re-called the 5' RACE reads with MiXCR. The sample includes more than 1,400,000 distinct CDR3 sequences, 40% to 50% of them seen just once. Those donating, healthy Caucasian individuals from Russia, were aged about 6 to 95. The CDR3 is made up of 15 amino acids. Germline V gene lookup returns CDR1 KGHDR and CDR2 SFDVKD. The trim removed 4 bases at V and 7 bases at J, leaving 8 bases unmatched.

Sequencing input: blood. The chain combines TRBV24-1 with TRBJ2-1; 8 nucleotides match TRBD1. The source is a woman aged 18-29 years in good health. CDR3 sequence reads: CATSDPGTGGNEQFF. CDR3 sequence (DNA): TGTGCCACCAGTGACCCCGGGACAGGCGGTAATGAGCAGTTCTTC.